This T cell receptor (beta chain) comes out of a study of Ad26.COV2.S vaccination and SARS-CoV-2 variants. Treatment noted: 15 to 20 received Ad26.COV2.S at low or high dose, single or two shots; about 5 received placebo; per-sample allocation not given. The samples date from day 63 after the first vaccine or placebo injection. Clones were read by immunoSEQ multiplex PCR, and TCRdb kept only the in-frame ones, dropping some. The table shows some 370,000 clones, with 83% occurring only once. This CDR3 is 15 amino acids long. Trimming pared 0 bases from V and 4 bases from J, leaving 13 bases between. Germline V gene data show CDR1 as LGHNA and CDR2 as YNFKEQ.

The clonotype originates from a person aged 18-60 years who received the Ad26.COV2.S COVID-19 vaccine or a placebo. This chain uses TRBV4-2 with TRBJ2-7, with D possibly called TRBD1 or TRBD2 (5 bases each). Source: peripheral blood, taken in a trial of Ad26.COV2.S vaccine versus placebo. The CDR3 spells CASSQDSGPRYEQYF. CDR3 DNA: TGTGCCAGCAGCCAAGATTCGGGACCTAGATACGAGCAGTACTTC.